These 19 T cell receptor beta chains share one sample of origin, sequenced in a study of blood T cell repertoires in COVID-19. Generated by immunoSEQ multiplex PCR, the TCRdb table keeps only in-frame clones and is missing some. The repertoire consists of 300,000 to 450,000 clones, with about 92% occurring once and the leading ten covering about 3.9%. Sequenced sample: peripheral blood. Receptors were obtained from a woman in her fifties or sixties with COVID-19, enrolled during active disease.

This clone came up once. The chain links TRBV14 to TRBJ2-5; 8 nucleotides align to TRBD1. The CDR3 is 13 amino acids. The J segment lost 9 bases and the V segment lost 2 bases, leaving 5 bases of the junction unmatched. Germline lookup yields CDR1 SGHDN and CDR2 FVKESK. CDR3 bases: TGTGCCAGCAGCCAACGGGACAGGTTACCCCAGTACTTC. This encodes CASSQRDRLPQYF.

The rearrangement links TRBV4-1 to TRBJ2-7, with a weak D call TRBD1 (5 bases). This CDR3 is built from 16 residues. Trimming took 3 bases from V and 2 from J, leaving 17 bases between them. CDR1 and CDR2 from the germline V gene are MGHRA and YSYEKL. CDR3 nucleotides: TGCGCCAGCAGCCATATCCCCCGACAGCGAACCTACGAGCAGTACTTC. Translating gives CASSHIPRQRTYEQYF.

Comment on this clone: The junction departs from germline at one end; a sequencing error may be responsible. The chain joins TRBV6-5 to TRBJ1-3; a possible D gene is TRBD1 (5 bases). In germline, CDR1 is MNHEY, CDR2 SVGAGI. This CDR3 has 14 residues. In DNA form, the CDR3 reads TGTGCCGGCAGTTACCAGGGCTTCGGAAACACCATATATTTT. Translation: CAGSYQGFGNTIYF.

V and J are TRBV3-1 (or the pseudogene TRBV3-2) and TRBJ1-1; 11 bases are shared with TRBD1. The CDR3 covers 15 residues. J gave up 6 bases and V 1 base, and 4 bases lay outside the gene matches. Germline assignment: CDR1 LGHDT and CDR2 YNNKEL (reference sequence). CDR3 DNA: TGTGCCAGCAGCCAAGGGGACAGGGGGGGTGCTGAAGCTTTCTTT. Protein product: CASSQGDRGGAEAFF.

The CDR3 sequence is CASSRDYTLSEQFF. The CDR3, as DNA: TGTGCCAGCTCACGGGACTATACGCTCAGTGAGCAGTTCTTC. The rearrangement links TRBV18 to TRBJ2-1; TRBD2 matches at 7 bases. Losses at the gene ends were 4 bases for V and 9 bases for J; bases not matched to a gene: 9. The CDR3 is made up of 14 amino acids. In germline, CDR1 is KGHSH, CDR2 LQKENI.

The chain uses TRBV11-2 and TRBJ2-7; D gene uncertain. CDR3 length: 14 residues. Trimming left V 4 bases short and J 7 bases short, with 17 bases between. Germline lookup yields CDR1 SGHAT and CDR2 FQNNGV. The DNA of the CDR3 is TGTGCCAGCAGCTCCCAGTTAAGCGCGTTGGAGCAGTACTTC. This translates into CASSSQLSALEQYF.

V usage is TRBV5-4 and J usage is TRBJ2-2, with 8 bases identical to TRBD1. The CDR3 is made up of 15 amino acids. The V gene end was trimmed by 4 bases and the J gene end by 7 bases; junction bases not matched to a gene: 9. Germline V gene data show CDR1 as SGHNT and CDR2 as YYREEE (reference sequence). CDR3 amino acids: CASSQGQGGSGELFF. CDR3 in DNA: TGTGCCAGCAGCCAAGGACAGGGCGGAAGCGGGGAGCTGTTTTTT.

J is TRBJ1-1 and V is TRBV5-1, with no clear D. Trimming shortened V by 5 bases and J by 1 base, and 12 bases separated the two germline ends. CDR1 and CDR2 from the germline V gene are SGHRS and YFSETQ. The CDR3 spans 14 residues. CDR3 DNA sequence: TGCGCCAGCAGTGTACAGTCCCGGAACACTGAAGCTTTCTTT. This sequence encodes CASSVQSRNTEAFF. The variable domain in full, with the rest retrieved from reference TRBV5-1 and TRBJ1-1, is KAGVTQTPRYLIKTRGQQVTLSCSPISGHRSVSWYQQTPGQGLQFLFEYFSETQRNKGNFPGRFSGRQFSNSRSEMNVSTLELGDSALYLCASSVQSRNTEAFFGQGTRLTVV.

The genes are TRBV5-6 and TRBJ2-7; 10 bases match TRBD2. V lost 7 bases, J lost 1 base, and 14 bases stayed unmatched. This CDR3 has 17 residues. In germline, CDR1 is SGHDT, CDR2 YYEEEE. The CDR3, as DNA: TGTGCCAGCCGTTTTGGGGCTCTAGCGGGGGTTTCCTACGAGCAGTACTTC. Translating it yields CASRFGALAGVSYEQYF.

The CDR3 is CASLGQNTGELFF. The CDR3 region has the DNA TGTGCCAGCCTAGGACAGAACACCGGGGAGCTGTTTTTT. The J gene is TRBJ2-2, the V gene TRBV6-5, with TRBD1 as a possible D gene (5 bases). Trimming left V 8 bases short and J 1 base short, with 8 bases between. There are 13 residues in the CDR3. Germline CDR1 reads MNHEY; CDR2 reads SVGAGI.

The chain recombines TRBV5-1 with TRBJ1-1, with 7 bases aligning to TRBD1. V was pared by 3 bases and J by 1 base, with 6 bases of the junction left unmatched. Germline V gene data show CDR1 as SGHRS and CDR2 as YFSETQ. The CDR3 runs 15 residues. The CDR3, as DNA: TGCGCCAGCAGCTGGACAGGACAACGGAACACTGAAGCTTTCTTT. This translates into CASSWTGQRNTEAFF. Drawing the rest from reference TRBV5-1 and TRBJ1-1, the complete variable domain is KAGVTQTPRYLIKTRGQQVTLSCSPISGHRSVSWYQQTPGQGLQFLFEYFSETQRNKGNFPGRFSGRQFSNSRSEMNVSTLELGDSALYLCASSWTGQRNTEAFFGQGTRLTVV.

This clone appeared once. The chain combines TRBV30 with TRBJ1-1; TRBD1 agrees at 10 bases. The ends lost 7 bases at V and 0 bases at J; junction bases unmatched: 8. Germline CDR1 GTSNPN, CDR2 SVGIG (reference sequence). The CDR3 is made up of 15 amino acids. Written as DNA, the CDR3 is TGTGCCTCTAACGCCGGGACAGGGGTGAACACTGAAGCTTTCTTT. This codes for CASNAGTGVNTEAFF.

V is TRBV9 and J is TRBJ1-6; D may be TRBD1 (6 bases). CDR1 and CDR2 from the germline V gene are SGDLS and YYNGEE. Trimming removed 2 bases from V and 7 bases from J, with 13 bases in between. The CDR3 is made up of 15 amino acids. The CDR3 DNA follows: TGTGCCAGCAGCGTTAGCAGGGGTGTGAATTCACCCCTCCACTTT. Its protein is CASSVSRGVNSPLHF.

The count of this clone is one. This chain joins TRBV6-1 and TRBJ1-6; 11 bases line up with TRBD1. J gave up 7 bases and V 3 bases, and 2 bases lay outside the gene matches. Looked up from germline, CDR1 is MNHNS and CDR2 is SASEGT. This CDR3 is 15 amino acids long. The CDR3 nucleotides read TGTGCCAGCAGTGAGGGACAGGGGGGGAATTCACCCCTCCACTTT. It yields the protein CASSEGQGGNSPLHF.

The CDR3 bases are TGTGCCAGCAGCCCTAGGGCCTCCCAGGGGGCTTTCTTT. This gives the protein CASSPRASQGAFF. This chain uses TRBV12-3 or TRBV12-4 with TRBJ1-1; a possible D gene is TRBD1 (6 bases). The V end was cut by 6 bases, the J end by 11 bases, with 19 bases between. The length of the CDR3 is 13 residues.

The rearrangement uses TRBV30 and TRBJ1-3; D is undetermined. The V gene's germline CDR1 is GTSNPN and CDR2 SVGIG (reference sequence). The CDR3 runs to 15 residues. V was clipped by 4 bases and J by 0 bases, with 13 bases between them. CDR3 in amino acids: CAWNIGSNSGNTIYF. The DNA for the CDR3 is TGTGCCTGGAATATAGGGAGCAACTCTGGAAACACCATATATTTT.

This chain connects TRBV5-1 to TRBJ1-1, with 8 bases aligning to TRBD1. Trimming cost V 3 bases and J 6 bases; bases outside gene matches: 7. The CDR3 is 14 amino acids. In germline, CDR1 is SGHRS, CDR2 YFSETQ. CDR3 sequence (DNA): TGCGCCAGCAGCTCCGGACAGGGCGGCTCTGAAGCTTTCTTT. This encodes CASSSGQGGSEAFF.

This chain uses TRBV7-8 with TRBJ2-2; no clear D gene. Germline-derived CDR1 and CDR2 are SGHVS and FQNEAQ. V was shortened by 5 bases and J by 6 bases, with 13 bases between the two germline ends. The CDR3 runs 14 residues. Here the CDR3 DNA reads TGTGCCAGCAGCACCCGACGCGGCTCCGGGGAGCTGTTTTTT. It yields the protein CASSTRRGSGELFF. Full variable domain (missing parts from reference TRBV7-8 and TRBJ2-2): GAGVSQSPRYKVAKRGQDVALRCDPISGHVSLFWYQQALGQGPEFLTYFQNEAQLDKSGLPSDRFFAERPEGSVSTLKIQRTQQEDSAVYLCASSTRRGSGELFFGEGSRLTVL.

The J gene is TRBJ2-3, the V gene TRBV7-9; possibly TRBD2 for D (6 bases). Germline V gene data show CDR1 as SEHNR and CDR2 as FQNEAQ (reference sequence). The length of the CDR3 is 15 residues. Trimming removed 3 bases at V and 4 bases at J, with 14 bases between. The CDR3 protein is CASSFYSGWSDTQYF. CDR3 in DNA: TGTGCCAGCAGCTTTTACAGCGGGTGGTCAGATACGCAGTATTTT.